The TCR beta chain described here comes from a study of regulatory T cells in long-lasting Graves disease. Whole-study findings and limits: TRBV28 was favored in persistent disease, as were TRBJ1-2 and TRBJ2-5. Graves' patients with persistent disease showed TCR diversity lower than patients newly diagnosed.

With iRepertoire HTBI primers and Arm-PCR of CDR3 regions, TCR beta libraries were built. TCRdb reprocessed the multiplex PCR reads with MiXCR, giving one entry per CDR3 protein. The sample has 500,000 to 800,000 distinct CDR3 sequences, 25% to 35% seen once; the top ten hold about 40%. CDR1 LNHDA and CDR2 SQIVND come from the germline V gene (reference sequence). Trimming pared 6 bases from V and 2 bases from J, leaving 20 bases between. This CDR3 comprises 17 residues. Time point denoted: persistent/refractory GD, antithyroid drugs over 5 years with positive TRAb. From RNA extracted from PBMCs, the TCR library was made. This clonotype has a handful of counts. What it binds is unknown.

The chain has TRBV19 and TRBJ1-5; D is ambiguous. The sequenced sample was peripheral blood mononuclear cells (PBMCs), obtained when the disease was refractory, from a patient treated with antithyroid drugs. The TCR sequence derives from a female donor with Graves disease. This CDR3 reads CASRDWRLERGNQPQHF. The CDR3 nucleotides are TGTGCCAGTAGGGACTGGCGCCTGGAAAGGGGCAATCAGCCCCAGCATTTT.